A selection of T cell receptor beta chains follows, all from one sample in a study of blood T cell repertoires in COVID-19. Using immunoSEQ multiplex PCR, the repertoire was profiled, and TCRdb retains in-frame clones only, with some absent. The table has fewer than 40,000 clones, about 80% seen once. The sample was peripheral blood. The receptors come from a man aged 55 to 69 with active COVID-19. Both conserved end residues are trimmed from each CDR3.

TRBJ2-2 | TRBV27 | ASSLRLAGAANTGELF
TRBJ2-5 | TRBV19 | ASRQAGETQY
TRBJ1-1 | TRBV10-3 | AISEAINTEAF
TRBJ1-6 | TRBV30 | AWSLGRRNSPLH
TRBJ2-7 | TRBV18 | ASSPMGQQSYEQY
TRBJ2-7 | TRBV30 | AWRSASGGRRNEQY
TRBJ2-3 | TRBV6-2/TRBV6-3 | ASSSVPGLDTWTQY
TRBJ2-5 | TRBV6-5 | ASSWGTGYRETQY
TRBJ1-5 | TRBV18 | ASSPTGGVGNQPQH
TRBJ2-1 | TRBV6-2/TRBV6-3 | ASSYLGQASYNEQF
TRBJ1-2 | TRBV6-5 | ASRATTGTRDGYT
TRBJ1-2 | TRBV19 | ASTFRGDGEGNNYGYT
TRBJ1-2 | TRBV7-9 | ASSLGPGQDYGYT
TRBJ2-7 | TRBV7-6 | ASSPGTSGGAYEQY
TRBJ2-1 | TRBV7-3 | ASSLTPGDGHDEQF
TRBJ1-3 | TRBV4-3 | ASSPLIEGRGNTIY
TRBJ1-3 | TRBV7-2 | ASSLEGGQGNTIY
TRBJ1-2 | TRBV30 | AWSVNGVGYT